This T cell receptor beta chain was sequenced during a study of cytomegalovirus exposure and HLA in healthy donors. In the study overall: Membership in the Caucasian-associated ancestry cluster was found for 75% to 90% of 350 to 450 genotyped donors. General study findings and limits: Previously analyzed data showed that most TCR beta V segments were productive at a frequency of about 90% or about 30%. Per published reports, the classifier diagnosed cytomegalovirus status with high specificity and sensitivity.

Despite likely unrecorded immune exposures, the donors were nominally healthy at the time of sampling. This clone came up a few times. No antigen is known for it. 60 Vbeta and 13 Jbeta primers were used in PCR. The assay was immunoSEQ multiplex PCR, and TCRdb's table has in-frame clones only and misses some. This table holds tens of thousands of clones, roughly 79% found once. The origin of this receptor is a middle-aged man in good health and CMV-seronegative. Sequences were obtained from PBMCs.

The CDR3 DNA sequence: TGTGCCAGCAGCGTAAGTTCCGGGAACTCCTACAATGAGCAGTTCTTC. Protein sequence: CASSVSSGNSYNEQFF. J is TRBJ2-1 and V is TRBV9; D might be TRBD2 (5 bases). With 1 base removed from V and 0 bases from J, the gap between germline ends came to 11 bases. Germline CDR1 reads SGDLS; CDR2 reads YYNGEE. This CDR3 is 16 amino acids long.